These T cell receptor beta chains were read from a single sample in a study of CD8+ T cells in alopecia areata. This table comes from immunoSEQ multiplex PCR, and its TCRdb copy is limited to in-frame clones, with some not included. This repertoire shows over 70,000 clones, 66% found once; its top ten account for roughly a quarter. The input for sequencing was CD8+ T cells sorted from blood, taken at week 24, from a patient treated with tofacitinib. Receptors were obtained from a human donor with alopecia areata. Both conserved end residues are part of each CDR3. The D gene is left open where the match is weak. Clone size is given for some rows only: seen once, a few or many times, or a class if the clone is expanded.

>-|TRBD1|TRBJ2-7|TRBV5-4
CASSSDRAPEQYF
TGTGCCAGCAGCTCTGACAGGGCTCCCGAGCAGTACTTC
>-|-|TRBJ2-3|TRBV6-5
CASSLGITDTQYF
TGTGCCAGCAGCCTTGGAATCACAGATACGCAGTATTTT
>-|-|TRBJ2-1|TRBV7-9
CASSPISNEQFF
TGTGCCAGCAGCCCTATTTCCAATGAGCAGTTCTTC
>-|TRBD1|TRBJ2-7|TRBV28
CASAPGTDYEQYF
TGTGCCAGCGCCCCCGGGACAGACTACGAGCAGTACTTC
>-|TRBD1|TRBJ2-3|TRBV4-1
CASSPGTGPDTQYF
TGCGCCAGCAGCCCCGGGACAGGGCCAGATACGCAGTATTTT
>-|TRBD1|TRBJ1-1|TRBV7-9
CASSFPGQVLKNTEAFF
TGTGCCAGCAGCTTTCCGGGACAGGTCCTAAAGAACACTGAAGCTTTCTTT
>-|-|TRBJ2-5|TRBV9
CASSVVSTAETQYF
TGTGCCAGCAGCGTAGTTTCTACTGCGGAGACCCAGTACTTC
>-|-|TRBJ2-7|TRBV4-3
CASSQAPAGLNEQYF
TGCGCCAGCAGCCAAGCCCCGGCAGGGTTGAACGAGCAGTACTTC
>-|-|TRBJ2-1|TRBV9
CASSVGWGKNEQFF
TGTGCCAGCAGCGTAGGTTGGGGTAAGAATGAGCAGTTCTTC
>-|TRBD2|TRBJ2-7|TRBV4-1
CASSSGNTYEQYF
TGCGCCAGCAGTAGCGGGAATACCTACGAGCAGTACTTC
>-|-|TRBJ2-7|TRBV6-4
CASRERGRWDF
TGTGCCAGCAGAGAAAGGGGCCGCTGGGACTTC
>-|TRBD1|TRBJ2-1|TRBV30
CAWSEGQENEQFF
TGTGCCTGGAGTGAGGGACAGGAGAATGAGCAGTTCTTC
>medium-sized|-|TRBJ2-3|TRBV6-4
CASSAFSDVGGTDTQYF
TGTGCCAGCAGCGCCTTTTCAGACGTAGGTGGCACAGATACGCAGTATTTT
>many|-|TRBJ1-2|TRBV4-1
CASSQVLGWEGASGYTF
TGCGCCAGCAGCCAAGTATTAGGGTGGGAGGGAGCGAGTGGCTACACCTTC
>few|-|TRBJ1-2|TRBV29-1
CSVPGAVFGYTF
TGCAGCGTGCCGGGGGCGGTATTTGGCTACACCTTC
>few|TRBD2|TRBJ2-3|TRBV9
CASSVEAGVLMTDTQYF
TGTGCCAGCAGCGTAGAGGCGGGAGTCTTGATGACAGATACGCAGTATTTT
>-|TRBD1|TRBJ2-7|TRBV18
CASSPKGQGVGYEQYF
TGTGCCAGCTCACCTAAGGGACAGGGTGTGGGTTACGAGCAGTACTTC
>-|-|TRBJ1-1|TRBV19
CASRTTGNTEAFF
TGTGCCAGTAGGACGACAGGGAACACTGAAGCTTTCTTT
>-|-|TRBJ1-2|TRBV29-1
CSVERGSPYGYTF
TGCAGCGTTGAACGAGGCAGCCCCTATGGCTACACCTTC
>-|-|TRBJ1-1|TRBV5-6
CASTSLGGPEAFF
TGTGCCAGCACCTCATTGGGGGGGCCTGAAGCTTTCTTT
>once|TRBD2|TRBJ2-1|TRBV9
CASSGGGTSAYNEQFF
TGTGCCAGCAGCGGGGGTGGGACTAGCGCTTACAATGAGCAGTTCTTC
>-|-|TRBJ1-2|TRBV6-5
CASSYRDGHYGYTF
TGTGCCAGCAGTTACAGGGACGGTCACTATGGCTACACCTTC
>-|-|TRBJ1-5|TRBV9
CASSPSGYSNQPQHF
TGTGCCAGCAGCCCAAGTGGGTATAGCAATCAGCCCCAGCATTTT
>few|TRBD1|TRBJ1-1|TRBV7-3
CASSPQGAQGEAFF
TGTGCCAGCAGCCCACAGGGGGCGCAGGGTGAAGCTTTCTTT
>-|-|TRBJ2-3|TRBV4-1
CASSQDPGADTQYF
TGCGCCAGCAGCCAAGATCCGGGGGCAGATACGCAGTATTTT
>-|-|TRBJ2-5|TRBV11-2
CASSSGGGLQETQYF
TGTGCCAGCAGCTCAGGCGGGGGCCTCCAAGAGACCCAGTACTTC
>-|TRBD2|TRBJ2-1|TRBV4-3
CASSQDAPSGYVNEQFF
TGCGCCAGCAGCCAAGACGCCCCTAGCGGGTACGTCAATGAGCAGTTCTTC
>-|-|TRBJ1-4|TRBV25-1
CASSDSYLLFF
TGTGCCAGCAGCGACAGTTATTTACTGTTTTTT
>once|-|TRBJ2-7|TRBV25-1
CASSEQGGNEQYF
TGTGCCAGCAGTGAACAGGGAGGTAACGAGCAGTACTTC
>-|-|TRBJ2-5|TRBV6-5
CASTLDRHQETQYF
TGTGCCAGCACCTTAGACAGACACCAAGAGACCCAGTACTTC
>few|-|TRBJ2-6|TRBV27
CASSLYSSGANVLTF
TGTGCCAGCAGCTTATACAGCTCTGGGGCCAACGTCCTGACTTTC
>-|TRBD2|TRBJ2-5|TRBV4-2
CASSQVLMTSGGGAGETQYF
TGTGCCAGCAGCCAAGTCCTTATGACTAGCGGGGGGGGAGCGGGAGAGACCCAGTACTTC
>few|-|TRBJ2-7|TRBV9
CASSVDIGGGPYEQYF
TGTGCCAGCAGCGTAGATATCGGCGGGGGCCCCTACGAGCAGTACTTC
>-|-|TRBJ2-7|TRBV29-1
CSVVTGSYEQYF
TGCAGCGTTGTAACAGGCTCCTACGAGCAGTACTTC
>-|-|TRBJ2-1|TRBV9
CASSVGGINYNEQFF
TGTGCCAGCAGCGTTGGAGGGATAAACTACAATGAGCAGTTCTTC
>once|-|TRBJ2-4|TRBV25-1
CASTLLTDKAKNIQYF
TGTGCCAGCACCCTCCTGACTGATAAAGCCAAAAACATTCAGTACTTC
>-|-|TRBJ2-1|TRBV7-2
CASSLALVGFSEQFF
TGTGCCAGCAGCTTAGCGCTTGTGGGGTTTAGTGAGCAGTTCTTC
>-|-|TRBJ1-4|TRBV29-1
CSVEGETDEKLFF
TGCAGCGTTGAAGGTGAGACAGATGAAAAACTGTTTTTT
>-|-|TRBJ1-1|TRBV4-3
CASSQDRGTEAFF
TGCGCCAGCAGCCAAGACCGGGGGACTGAAGCTTTCTTT
>-|-|TRBJ2-3|TRBV4-2
CASSRIDTSTPSGDTQYF
TGTGCCAGCAGCCGGATCGACACTAGCACTCCTTCTGGAGATACGCAGTATTTT
>-|-|TRBJ1-1|TRBV4-3
CASSQDSGGGTEAFF
TGCGCCAGCAGCCAAGACAGTGGAGGAGGCACTGAAGCTTTCTTT
>-|TRBD2|TRBJ2-2|TRBV27
CAVLAGGGELFF
TGTGCCGTACTAGCGGGAGGTGGGGAGCTGTTTTTT
>medium-sized|-|TRBJ2-7|TRBV7-9
CASSDVTGEQYF
TGTGCCAGCAGTGACGTTACTGGCGAGCAGTACTTC
>-|TRBD2|TRBJ2-1|TRBV29-1
CSATGLASYNEQFF
TGCAGCGCCACGGGACTAGCGTCTTACAATGAGCAGTTCTTC
>-|TRBD1|TRBJ2-2|TRBV5-6
CASSSKDREINTGELFF
TGTGCCAGCAGCTCGAAAGACAGGGAGATTAACACCGGGGAGCTGTTTTTT
>-|-|TRBJ2-5|TRBV6-5
CASSYSRQETQYF
TGTGCCAGCAGTTACTCCAGACAAGAGACCCAGTACTTC
>once|TRBD1|TRBJ1-5|TRBV27
CASSPDRGLGQPQHF
TGTGCCAGCAGCCCGGACAGGGGGCTCGGTCAGCCCCAGCATTTT
>-|-|TRBJ1-2|TRBV4-1
CASSQAGFVNYGYTF
TGCGCCAGCAGCCAAGCAGGGTTTGTGAACTATGGCTACACCTTC
>-|-|TRBJ2-1|TRBV6-5
CASSYGAGPNEQFF
TGTGCCAGCAGTTACGGGGCAGGCCCTAATGAGCAGTTCTTC
>-|TRBD2|TRBJ2-1|TRBV4-3
CASSQEAGVSSYNEQFF
TGCGCCAGCAGCCAAGAGGCGGGGGTGAGCTCCTACAATGAGCAGTTCTTC
>-|TRBD1|TRBJ1-2|TRBV19
CASSIPGTAYGYTF
TGTGCCAGTAGTATACCCGGGACAGCCTATGGCTACACCTTC
>-|-|TRBJ2-5|TRBV2
CASSESVTHREETQYF
TGTGCCAGCAGCGAAAGCGTCACACACAGAGAAGAGACCCAGTACTTC
>-|TRBD2|TRBJ2-3|TRBV27
CASSLLAGGYSSTDTQYF
TGTGCCAGCAGTCTACTAGCGGGGGGATACTCTAGCACAGATACGCAGTATTTT